Below are 7 T cell receptor beta chains sequenced from a single sample in a study of shared clonotypes between healthy human individuals (dated by TCRdb to about 2020). CD8 naive samples were CD45RO-negative cells positively selected for CCR7, giving a CD45RA+CCR7+ population that excluded TemRA cells. Receptor libraries were prepared by the immunoSEQ multiplex PCR assay. TCRdb limited this immuneACCESS table to in-frame rearrangements with V and J called. A share of clones is missing; checked studies link under half to unresolved V genes, and the rest is unexplained. The sample profile shows millions of clones; roughly 91% of them were found once. The ten largest clones represent 1.5% to 2% of the sample. The sample consisted of naive CD8+ T cells from PBMCs. The cell subset or site tag for this specimen amounts to: CD45RA+CCR7+. Receptor source: a man in his late teens or twenties in good health. Some clones in this sample may be carry-over from other donors' samples.

In this sample, this clone turned up once. The V and J genes are TRBV27 and TRBJ2-2; D possibly uses TRBD1 or TRBD2 (7 bases each). The CDR3 has 13 amino acids. CDR1 MNHEY and CDR2 SMNVEV come from the germline V gene (reference sequence). V was clipped by 6 bases and J by 6 bases, with 11 bases between them. The CDR3 region has the DNA TGTGCCAGCAGAGCAGGGGGGGCCGGGGAGCTGTTTTTT. Translation gives CASRAGGAGELFF.

This clone was counted once. This chain uses TRBV28 with TRBJ2-1; 7 nucleotides agree with TRBD1. Germline assignment: CDR1 MDHEN and CDR2 SYDVKM. The CDR3 sequence is 15 residues long. Trimming at V came to 8 bases and at J to 3 bases, leaving 10 bases not matched to a gene. For the CDR3, the DNA is TGTGCCAGCGGACGAGGACAGGTTTTCTACAATGAGCAGTTCTTC. This encodes CASGRGQVFYNEQFF.

Comment on this clone: The same CDR3 also results from other DNA sequences found in this sample. The chain couples TRBV27 to TRBJ2-3, with D unresolved. Trimming left V 3 bases short and J 6 bases short, with 4 bases between. There are 11 residues in the CDR3. CDR1 and CDR2 from the germline V gene are MNHEY and SMNVEV (reference sequence). The CDR3 DNA follows: TGTGCCAGCAGTTTTGGGGATACGCAGTATTTT. Translation: CASSFGDTQYF.

CDR3 in amino acids: CASSPPGPLSNQPQHF. The CDR3 DNA reads TGTGCCAGCAGTCCCCCGGGACCGTTAAGCAATCAGCCCCAGCATTTT. The chain employs TRBV28 and TRBJ1-5; D perhaps matches TRBD1 (5 bases). The CDR3 covers 16 residues. Germline CDR1 and CDR2: MDHEN and SYDVKM. V was clipped by 5 bases and J by 1 base, with 15 bases between them.

The chain combines TRBV19 with TRBJ2-5; D unresolved. V was trimmed by 1 base and J by 7 bases, leaving 10 bases between them. This CDR3 region has 13 residues. Germline V gene lookup returns CDR1 LNHDA and CDR2 SQIVND (reference sequence). CDR3 in amino acids: CASSIVSWGTQYF. The CDR3, as DNA: TGTGCCAGTAGTATAGTCTCCTGGGGGACCCAGTACTTC.

As for this clone: This same CDR3 is encoded by further DNA sequences in the sample. The V and J genes are TRBV7-2 and TRBJ1-5; TRBD1 matches at 7 bases. There are 15 residues in the CDR3. Germline V lookup: CDR1 SGHTA, CDR2 FQGNSA. V gave up 5 bases and J gave up 5 bases; unmatched junction bases: 9. The CDR3 sequence: CASSPRDRVDQPQHF. The CDR3, as DNA: TGTGCCAGCAGCCCACGCGACAGGGTAGATCAGCCCCAGCATTTT.

V gene TRBV9 combines with J gene TRBJ2-7; D is unresolved. This CDR3 comprises 13 residues. Trimming left V 0 bases short and J 5 bases short, with 9 bases between. Germline V lookup: CDR1 SGDLS, CDR2 YYNGEE. This chain's CDR3 is CASSVVSGNEQYF. CDR3 DNA: TGTGCCAGCAGCGTAGTTTCGGGTAACGAGCAGTACTTC.